The entry below gives a single T cell receptor (beta chain) sequence along with its context. Its antigen specificity is not known. No much larger clonotype is one base removed from it; base qualities were not supplied. Peripheral blood CD8+ and CD4+ T cells from healthy donors, Susac syndrome patients and multiple sclerosis patients were profiled by high-throughput TCR beta sequencing. The multiple sclerosis controls were treatment-naive patients who had stable or active relapsing-remitting disease and met the revised McDonald criteria. Bulk CD8+ and CD4+ T cells were purified by magnetic negative isolation, while CD8+ TEMRA cells were enriched using FACS. Blood was collected in EDTA tubes and processed within 24 hours, with PBMCs isolated through density gradient centrifugation. PBMCs intended for TCR sequencing were cryopreserved in liquid nitrogen and were subsequently thawed in a 37 degrees C water bath. Purity of sorted or isolated CD4+, CD8+ and CD8+ TEMRA cells was at least 90%.

These data originate in a study of CD8 T cells in Susac syndrome (dated by TCRdb to 2018 to 2020). Study-wide context: Repertoire sequencing was used to test whether CD8+ T cell activation and differentiation in Susac syndrome was antigen driven. CD8+ T cell repertoire clonality was compared between eleven to twelve healthy donors, around 14 Susac syndrome patients and roughly 15 multiple sclerosis patients. Results and caveats for the whole study, not just this receptor: The study acknowledged that relatively few individuals were included in the TCR sequencing and HLA analysis.

RNA was extracted using the RNeasy kit, and roughly 0.45 to 1 ug of the RNA was reverse transcribed with random hexamers. The immunoSEQ multiplex PCR assay, which covers 54 Vbeta and 13 Jbeta segments, was used to amplify TCR beta CDR3 regions. PCR amplification bias was corrected using a synthetic template baseline for primer optimization and computational correction. In the paper's pipeline: Only productive sequences were kept, with reads annotated to V, D and J genes according to IMGT and analyzed in immunoSEQ Analyzer. To calculate clonality, Shannon entropy was normalized by log2 of the number of productive unique sequences and then subtracted from one. For each patient and control, public and private clones were evaluated among the 100 most prevalent clones. Clones were defined as Susac-specific when absent from the healthy and MS cohorts, from approximately 1,100 published viral clones and from other ImmuneACCESS disease sequences. Starting from the raw public reads, TCRdb applied fastp trimming at Q25, assembled clones with MiXCR and retained in-frame beta chains. Each CDR3 protein gets just one entry, which takes the most common genes and DNA from the rows behind it. TCRdb, rather than the study authors, made the V and J calls. The sample profile shows about 440,000 distinct CDR3 sequences; more than 80% of them were found once. In total, the top ten clones hold under 0.15% of the sample.

Reading the germline V gene gives CDR1 SGHVS and CDR2 FQNEAQ. V drops 0 bases and J drops 3 bases, leaving 9 bases in between. From cysteine to phenylalanine, the CDR3 is 15 amino acids long. Of the read, only the CDR3 DNA is kept; its 45 bases are in frame from base 1. Here the chain combines TRBV7-8 and TRBJ1-5; no D gene can be assigned with confidence. The sample comprised CD8+ T cells from PBMCs. This sequence originates from a human donor with multiple sclerosis. Here is the DNA: TGTGCCAGCAGCTTAGCACCACAGTTCAATCAGCCCCAGCATTTT. Its protein product is CASSLAPQFNQPQHF.